One and the same sample provided the 16 T cell receptor beta chains below, sequenced in a study of T cells in women clearing cervical HPV infection. Sequenced by immunoSEQ multiplex PCR; TCRdb stores in-frame clones only, minus some. Here the sample table reports approximately 52,000 clones. Sequences were obtained from blood buffy coat. These receptors all stem from a woman aged 18-70 years with a cervical HPV16 infection that either progressed to CIN3+ or cleared (not recorded which).

On this clone: The CDR3 goes on 3 residues after the read ends, and that part is filled in from the germline J gene. The J gene is TRBJ2-1, the V gene TRBV7-2; TRBD2 agrees at 14 bases. Germline values: CDR1 SGHTA, CDR2 FQGNSA. J lost 6 bases, V lost 5 bases, and 3 bases had no gene match. The CDR3 has 15 residues. The CDR3 DNA, read in part, is TGTGCCAGCAGCCGTGGACTAGCGGGGGGCAATGAG. Translation gives CASSRGLAGGNE. In full, the CDR3 reads CASSRGLAGGNEQFF.

With regard to this clone: With the read ending 3 residues before the CDR3 end, the germline J gene is used to fill in that end. The chain combines TRBV20-1 with TRBJ1-5; 9 nucleotides line up with TRBD1. The CDR3 is made up of 16 amino acids. The germline gives CDR1 DFQATT, CDR2 SNEGSKA (reference sequence). V lost 5 bases to trimming and J lost 7 bases; unmatched junction nucleotides: 15. Here the CDR3 reads CSALKQGAQFGQPQHF. CDR3 DNA, as far as it was read: TGCAGTGCTTTAAAACAGGGGGCGCAATTCGGGCAGCCC.

In the case of this clone: The sequence runs out 3 residues before the end of the CDR3; the remainder is reconstructed from the germline J gene. The V gene is TRBV18, the J gene TRBJ1-2; TRBD1 matches at 7 bases. V lost 5 bases and J lost 4; bases outside the gene matches: 10. CDR1 and CDR2 (germline): KGHSH, LQKENI. The CDR3 consists of 15 residues. CDR3 bases read: TGTGCCAGCTCAGAGGGGGCTTTTTACCTCTATGGC. Translating gives CASSEGAFYLYG. The CDR3 in its entirety is CASSEGAFYLYGYTF.

With regard to this clone: With the read ending 3 residues before the CDR3 end, the germline J gene is used to fill in that end. This rearrangement joins TRBV20-1 to TRBJ1-6; 11 nucleotides match TRBD1. In germline, CDR1 is DFQATT, CDR2 SNEGSKA (reference sequence). CDR3 length equals 15 residues. V lost 6 bases and J lost 8; bases outside the gene matches: 9. The CDR3 here is CSAPRTGGGDSPLHF. The sequenced part of the CDR3 DNA is TGCAGTGCCCCAAGGACAGGGGGCGGGGATTCACCC.

To note about this clone: The read ends 3 residues before the CDR3 terminus; that terminus is restored from the germline J gene. The chain is built from TRBV20-1 and TRBJ1-1, with unresolved D. CDR3 length: 13 amino acids. The germline V and J ends were trimmed by 0 bases and 1 base, with 6 bases remaining between them. The germline V gene has CDR1 DFQATT and CDR2 SNEGSKA (reference sequence). The chain's CDR3 is CSARDLGNTEAFF. The DNA read from the CDR3 is TGCAGTGCTAGAGATCTAGGGAACACTGAA.

As regards this clone: The read stops 3 residues short of the end of the CDR3; the missing end is completed from the germline J gene. The chain recombines TRBV27 with TRBJ2-7, with 8 bases lining up with TRBD1. Germline CDR1 is MNHEY and CDR2 is SMNVEV (reference sequence). The CDR3 consists of 14 residues. The junction had 6 bases not matched to a gene; V was cut back by 2 bases and J by 6 bases. The CDR3 sequence: CASSLGTGVSEQYF. The sequenced CDR3 bases are TGTGCCAGCAGTTTAGGGACAGGTGTTTCCGAG.

Regarding this clone: The read terminates 3 residues before the CDR3 end, so the remaining end is supplied by the germline J gene. The chain recombines TRBV4-1 with TRBJ1-1; tentatively, D is TRBD1 (5 bases). Trimming removed 7 bases from V and 0 bases from J, with 12 bases in between. Germline-derived CDR1 and CDR2 are MGHRA and YSYEKL. CDR3 size: 14 residues. The part of the CDR3 DNA that was read is TGCGCCAGCAAAATACAGGCTCTGAACACTGAA. Encoded protein: CASKIQALNTE. The full CDR3 is CASKIQALNTEAFF.

As regards this clone: The observed sequence ends 3 residues before the CDR3 terminus, with the missing tail filled in from the germline J gene. The chain uses TRBV30 and TRBJ2-7; D gene ambiguous. Between the trimmed V and J ends, which lost 0 bases and 3 bases, there was a span of 6 bases. Germline loops: CDR1 GTSNPN, CDR2 SVGIG (reference sequence). CDR3 length equals 12 residues. The CDR3: CAWSVQVYEQYF. CDR3 DNA, as far as it was read: TGTGCCTGGAGTGTACAAGTCTACGAG.

This CDR3 is CSAVDRGTTTYGYTF. The part of the CDR3 DNA that was read is TGCAGTGCTGTGGACAGGGGGACAACAACCTATGGC. This sequence joins TRBV20-1 and TRBJ1-2; TRBD1 matches 10 bases. The read terminates 3 residues ahead of where the CDR3 ends, so the germline J gene completes it. This CDR3 region has 15 residues. After removal of 5 bases from V and 4 bases from J, the junction contained 10 bases not matched to a gene. Germline lookup yields CDR1 DFQATT and CDR2 SNEGSKA (reference sequence).

The DNA read from the CDR3 is TGCAGTGCTTCCGGGACTAGCGGGAGAACCAAAAACATT. This translates into CSASGTSGRTKNI. The entire CDR3 protein reads CSASGTSGRTKNIQYF. The chain carries TRBV20-1 and TRBJ2-4; 14 bases are shared with TRBD2. The sequence runs out 3 residues before the end of the CDR3; the remainder is reconstructed from the germline J gene. The CDR3 is 16 amino acids. Germline CDR1 and CDR2: DFQATT and SNEGSKA (reference sequence). V trimming: 5 bases; J trimming: 2 bases; junction bases outside the gene matches: 5.

In the case of this clone: Read data end 3 residues before the CDR3 end; the end is taken from the germline J gene. This rearrangement joins TRBV20-1 to TRBJ2-1; possible D gene TRBD2, 6 bases. The germline gives CDR1 DFQATT, CDR2 SNEGSKA (reference sequence). Trimming removed 0 bases at V and 4 bases at J, with 16 bases between. This CDR3 region has 16 residues. This CDR3 reads CSARDPLATTYNEQFF. The part of the CDR3 DNA that was read is TGCAGTGCTAGAGACCCCCTAGCGACAACGTACAATGAG.

As regards this clone: The CDR3 goes on 3 residues after the read ends, and that part is filled in from the germline J gene. The rearrangement joins TRBV4-2 to TRBJ2-3, with 12 bases lining up with TRBD2. The CDR3 loop spans 17 amino acids. V was pared by 1 base and J by 6 bases, with 8 bases of the junction left unmatched. The germline V gene has CDR1 LGHNA and CDR2 YNFKEQ. The covered CDR3 bases are TGTGCCAGCAGCCAAGTCGCTAGCGGGGGGGCTTGGGATACG. Its protein is CASSQVASGGAWDT. The complete CDR3 reads CASSQVASGGAWDTQYF.

On this clone: The CDR3 is cut off 3 residues early in the read; its end comes from the germline J gene. The genes are TRBV28 and TRBJ1-1, with 7 bases lining up with TRBD1. The CDR3 has 15 amino acids. From germline, CDR1 is MDHEN and CDR2 SYDVKM. V was clipped by 3 bases and J by 0 bases; unmatched bases: 4. The CDR3 DNA, read in part, is TGTGCCAGCAGTTTCCCCGGACAGGTGAACACTGAA. Protein: CASSFPGQVNTE. The entire CDR3 protein is CASSFPGQVNTEAFF. The entire variable domain, with the rest obtained from reference TRBV28 and TRBJ1-1, is as follows: DVKVTQSSRYLVKRTGEKVFLECVQDMDHENMFWYRQDPGLGLRLIYFSYDVKMKEKGDIPEGYSVSREKKERFSLILESASTNQTSMYLCASSFPGQVNTEAFFGQGTRLTVV.

In regard to this clone: The sequence runs out 3 residues before the end of the CDR3; the remainder is reconstructed from the germline J gene. The chain is built from TRBV12-3 or TRBV12-4 and TRBJ2-7, with 12 nucleotides matching TRBD1. With V trimmed by 6 bases and J by 3 bases, 6 bases remained unmatched. The CDR3 sequence is 15 residues long. CDR3 region: CASRAGTGGFYEQYF. The CDR3 DNA, read in part, is TGTGCCAGCAGGGCCGGGACAGGGGGCTTCTACGAG.

Concerning this clone: The observed sequence ends 3 residues before the CDR3 terminus, with the missing tail filled in from the germline J gene. The gene calls are TRBV4-1 and TRBJ1-1; TRBD1 matches 7 bases. Trimming at V came to 4 bases and at J to 1 base, leaving 3 bases not matched to a gene. Per germline, CDR1 MGHRA and CDR2 YSYEKL. The CDR3 is made up of 14 amino acids. The CDR3 loop is CASSLSGGNTEAFF. The sequenced part of the CDR3 DNA is TGCGCCAGCAGCCTTTCAGGGGGGAACACTGAA.

On this clone itself: The sequenced fragment ends 3 residues before the CDR3 boundary, so the rest is inferred from the germline J gene. This chain connects TRBV19 to TRBJ2-2; 12 bases are a match to TRBD2. This CDR3 comprises 17 residues. Germline V gene sequence: CDR1 LNHDA, CDR2 SQIVND (reference sequence). V trimming: 5 bases; J trimming: 5 bases; junction bases outside the gene matches: 9. The chain's CDR3 is CASSVTSGRAWTGELFF. The part of the CDR3 DNA that was read is TGTGCCAGTAGTGTGACTAGCGGGAGAGCGTGGACCGGGGAG.